The 25 T cell receptor beta chains below come from one sample, sequenced in a study of T cells in Graves' hyperthyroidism and ophthalmopathy. Amplified regions were TCR beta CDR3 sequences from RNA transcripts. In the first-round RT-PCR of the TCR CDR3, the HTBI primer set was used. TCRdb independently ran MiXCR on the multiplex PCR reads; one entry per CDR3 protein. The sample carries roughly 650,000 distinct CDR3 sequences, around 15% recorded once. Sequenced input: blood. The receptors were gathered from a woman in her thirties or forties with Graves' ophthalmopathy.

This clonotype was recorded many times. The chain links TRBV15 to TRBJ2-7; 9 nucleotides align to TRBD1. V trimming: 0 bases; J trimming: 5 bases; junction bases outside the gene matches: 5. The germline CDR1 and CDR2 sequences are LNHNV and YYDKDF (reference sequence). This CDR3 has 15 amino acids. The DNA for the CDR3 is TGTGCCACCAGCAGAGAACAGGGGGCTGGCGACGAGCAGTACTTC. Translation gives CATSREQGAGDEQYF.

This chain links TRBV6-1 with TRBJ2-5; 8 bases match TRBD1. Germline trimming cut 4 bases from V and 2 bases from J; bases unmatched to any gene: 6. The CDR3 consists of 15 residues. From germline, CDR1 is MNHNS and CDR2 SASEGT. CDR3 bases: TGTGCCAGCAGTGCGCCGGACAGGGAACAAGAGACCCAGTACTTC. Protein: CASSAPDREQETQYF.

There are many counts of this clonotype. This chain connects TRBV12-3 or TRBV12-4 to TRBJ1-5, with 10 bases that match TRBD1. This CDR3 comprises 22 residues. The trim removed 0 bases at V and 0 bases at J, leaving 17 bases unmatched. CDR3 loop: CASSLAGFTGTGVAYSNQPQHF. CDR3 DNA sequence: TGTGCCAGCAGTTTAGCGGGTTTTACTGGGACAGGGGTGGCGTATAGCAATCAGCCCCAGCATTTT.

This chain uses TRBV6-1 with TRBJ1-1; TRBD1 matches at 7 bases. V dropped 6 bases and J dropped 0; count of bases not matched to a gene: 4. The CDR3 spans 14 residues. The V gene's germline CDR1 is MNHNS and CDR2 SASEGT. The CDR3 loop reads CASRVQGMNTEAFF. The CDR3 DNA is TGTGCCAGCAGGGTACAGGGGATGAACACTGAAGCTTTCTTT.

The gene calls are TRBV28 and TRBJ2-4; 8 bases are shared with TRBD1. Unmatched junction bases numbered 11, after V lost 4 bases and J lost 0 bases. This CDR3 spans 18 amino acids. Germline-derived CDR1 and CDR2 are MDHEN and SYDVKM. The CDR3 bases are TGTGCCAGCAGTTCAGGGGCGACCAGGGGGCTAGCCAAAAACATTCAGTACTTC. It encodes CASSSGATRGLAKNIQYF.

The CDR3 protein is CASSNDPRLVNEQFF. The CDR3 coding sequence is TGTGCCAGTAGTAACGACCCTCGACTAGTTAATGAGCAGTTCTTC. The gene calls are TRBV19 and TRBJ2-1; weak D call: TRBD2 (6 bases). The CDR3 is 15 amino acids. V was clipped by 4 bases and J by 7 bases, with 17 bases between them. Germline V CDR1 and CDR2: LNHDA, SQIVND (reference sequence). The full variable domain, in which reference TRBV19 and TRBJ2-1 provide the parts outside the CDR3, is DGGITQSPKYLFRKEGQNVTLSCEQNLNHDAMYWYRQDPGQGLRLIYYSQIVNDFQKGDIAEGYSVSREKKESFPLTVTSAQKNPTAFYLCASSNDPRLVNEQFFGPGTRLTVL.

This clonotype showed up many times. CDR3 loop: CASSKIAGGSYNEQFF. The CDR3 DNA reads TGCGCCAGCAGCAAAATAGCGGGAGGTTCCTACAATGAGCAGTTCTTC. The rearrangement joins TRBV5-1 to TRBJ2-1; TRBD2 agrees at 10 bases. The CDR3 runs 16 residues. Germline values: CDR1 SGHRS, CDR2 YFSETQ. Trimming at V came to 4 bases and at J to 1 base, leaving 5 bases not matched to a gene.

This clonotype was found a few times. The chain is built from TRBV20-1 and TRBJ2-5; 7 bases align to TRBD2. V lost 5 bases to trimming and J lost 5 bases; unmatched junction nucleotides: 5. There are 12 residues in the CDR3. The germline V gene has CDR1 DFQATT and CDR2 SNEGSKA (reference sequence). The CDR3 reads CSAASGGETQYF. The DNA of the CDR3 is TGCAGTGCTGCTAGCGGTGGGGAGACCCAGTACTTC.

About this clonotype: Possible read error: a much larger clone is one base away. The V and J genes are TRBV30 and TRBJ2-7; TRBD2 agrees at 10 bases. The V and J ends lost 0 bases and 6 bases, in that order; junction bases with no gene match: 20. CDR1 is GTSNPN and CDR2 is SVGIG in the germline V gene (reference sequence). The CDR3 is 19 residues long. The CDR3 sequence is CAWSVTRTSGRTLPCEQYF. The CDR3 nucleotides are TGTGCCTGGAGTGTCACTCGGACTAGCGGCCGCACTTTGCCCTGCGAGCAGTACTTC.

This rearrangement joins TRBV30 to TRBJ1-4; TRBD1 matches at 9 bases. CDR1 is GTSNPN and CDR2 is SVGIG in the germline V gene (reference sequence). The CDR3 has 13 amino acids. J gave up 7 bases and V 1 base, and 1 base lay outside the gene matches. The CDR3 loop is CAWSGQGGEKLFF. In DNA form, the CDR3 reads TGTGCCTGGAGTGGACAGGGGGGTGAAAAACTGTTTTTT. The full variable domain, its missing parts supplied by reference TRBV30 and TRBJ1-4, is SQTIHQWPATLVQPVGSPLSLECTVEGTSNPNLYWYRQAAGRGLQLLFYSVGIGQISSEVPQNLSASRPQDRQFILSSKKLLLSDSGFYLCAWSGQGGEKLFFGSGTQLSVL.

The genes are TRBV24-1 and TRBJ2-4; TRBD1 matches at 8 bases. Germline V lookup: CDR1 KGHDR, CDR2 SFDVKD. The CDR3 is made up of 17 amino acids. The V segment lost 4 bases and the J segment 1 base; nucleotides outside the gene matches: 8. The CDR3 DNA follows: TGTGCCACCAGTGAACGGACAGGGTGGAGGGCCAAAAACATTCAGTACTTC. Its protein is CATSERTGWRAKNIQYF.

The CDR3 reads CASSMRPRGFTEAFF. CDR3 DNA sequence: TGTGCCAGTAGTATGAGGCCGCGGGGTTTCACTGAAGCTTTCTTT. This chain links TRBV19 with TRBJ1-1, with D hard to call. The CDR3 consists of 15 residues. V was trimmed by 3 bases and J by 4 bases, leaving 15 bases between them. The V gene's germline CDR1 is LNHDA and CDR2 SQIVND (reference sequence).

The chain employs TRBV2 and TRBJ2-3; D unresolved. Germline loops: CDR1 SNHLY, CDR2 FYNNEI. Trimming took off 7 bases at V and 8 bases at J, with 7 bases between the two ends. The CDR3 extends over 10 amino acids. The CDR3 spells CASTEATQYF. Here the CDR3 DNA reads TGTGCCAGCACAGAGGCTACGCAGTATTTT.

There are a few counts of this clonotype. The CDR3 here is CASSEEAGASAPLHF. The CDR3 nucleotides are TGTGCCAGCAGTGAGGAGGCGGGGGCCTCGGCACCCCTCCACTTT. The genes are TRBV2 and TRBJ1-6; maybe TRBD1 (6 bases). Germline V lookup: CDR1 SNHLY, CDR2 FYNNEI. This CDR3 has 15 amino acids. V was shortened by 3 bases and J by 11 bases, with 17 bases between the two germline ends.

This clonotype was seen at least ten times. The chain recombines TRBV11-2 with TRBJ2-6, with unresolved D. The germline V and J ends were trimmed by 1 base and 0 bases, with 7 bases remaining between them. The CDR3 runs to 16 residues. Germline V CDR1 and CDR2: SGHAT, FQNNGV. CDR3: CASSLGRLSGANVLTF. CDR3 DNA: TGTGCCAGCAGCTTAGGACGGCTCTCTGGGGCCAACGTCCTGACTTTC.

This clonotype was seen more than once but under ten times. The gene calls are TRBV10-3 and TRBJ2-7; D unresolved. The CDR3 runs to 16 residues. Trimming stripped 1 base from V and 4 bases from J, with 17 bases between. CDR1 and CDR2 (germline): ENHRY, SYGVKD. DNA of the CDR3: TGTGCCATCAGTGAGTGGAAAGTCCAGTCCCTTTACGAGCAGTACTTC. Amino acid sequence: CAISEWKVQSLYEQYF.

At least ten counts were recorded for this clonotype. The chain combines TRBV6-1 with TRBJ1-4; 8 nucleotides line up with TRBD1. CDR1 and CDR2 from the germline V gene are MNHNS and SASEGT. With V trimmed by 3 bases and J by 2 bases, 2 bases remained unmatched. The CDR3 loop spans 15 amino acids. This CDR3 reads CASSEAGGTNEKLFF. Here the CDR3 DNA reads TGTGCCAGCAGTGAGGCAGGGGGCACTAATGAAAAACTGTTTTTT.

At least ten counts were recorded for this clonotype. The rearrangement links TRBV12-3 or TRBV12-4 to TRBJ2-1, with 10 bases identical to TRBD2. V lost 9 bases and J lost 4; bases outside the gene matches: 6. CDR3 length equals 14 residues. CDR3 coding DNA: TGTGCCAGTCTCCGGACTAGCGGATACAATGAGCAGTTCTTC. The encoded protein is CASLRTSGYNEQFF.

In this sample, this clonotype turned up a few times. CDR3 coding DNA: TGTGCCAGTAGTATGGCCGCACAGAGCATGAACACTGAAGCTTTCTTT. It translates to CASSMAAQSMNTEAFF. The chain couples TRBV19 to TRBJ1-1, with D unresolved. V lost 3 bases and J lost 0, with 14 bases in between. Germline assignment: CDR1 LNHDA and CDR2 SQIVND (reference sequence). This CDR3 region has 16 residues. Looking up the rest from reference TRBV19 and TRBJ1-1 gives the full variable domain: DGGITQSPKYLFRKEGQNVTLSCEQNLNHDAMYWYRQDPGQGLRLIYYSQIVNDFQKGDIAEGYSVSREKKESFPLTVTSAQKNPTAFYLCASSMAAQSMNTEAFFGQGTRLTVV.

As regards this clonotype: This could be a read error, since a much larger clone is one nucleotide away. The conserved final phenylalanine or tryptophan is absent from the CDR3, which likely points to a read error. The rearrangement joins TRBV6-1 to TRBJ2-7; D is ambiguous. The germline V gene has CDR1 MNHNS and CDR2 SASEGT. The V and J ends lost 5 bases and 3 bases respectively, with 11 bases between them. This CDR3 has 13 residues. The CDR3 sequence is CASSLYPFYEQYL. CDR3 nucleotides: TGTGCCAGCAGTCTTTACCCTTTCTACGAGCAGTACTTA.

Notes on this clonotype: This may be a read error: a much more frequent sequence differs by one nucleotide. The chain has TRBV2 and TRBJ1-2; no clear D. The V gene lost 6 bases and the J gene lost 8 bases, with 13 bases spanning the gap. The germline V gene encodes CDR1 SNHLY and CDR2 FYNNEI. The CDR3 sequence is 12 residues long. Written as DNA, the CDR3 is TGTGCCAGCAGGACCGCCCCGGGAGGCTACACCTTC. It is translated as CASRTAPGGYTF. Using reference TRBV2 and TRBJ1-2 for the parts outside the CDR3, the full variable domain is EPEVTQTPSHQVTQMGQEVILRCVPISNHLYFYWYRQILGQKVEFLVSFYNNEISEKSEIFDDQFSVERPDGSNFTLKIRSTKLEDSAMYFCASRTAPGGYTFGSGTRLTVV.

This chain links TRBV7-2 with TRBJ1-2, with TRBD1 matching 7 bases. The CDR3 contains 15 residues. Germline values: CDR1 SGHTA, CDR2 FQGNSA. V lost 7 bases, J lost 4 bases, and 12 bases stayed unmatched. The DNA of the CDR3 is TGTGCCAGCACCCCCGGGAGGGGGCTTGCCTATGGCTACACCTTC. This gives the protein CASTPGRGLAYGYTF.

This clonotype has only a few counts. The genes are TRBV5-1 and TRBJ2-7; 7 bases align to TRBD1. This CDR3 comprises 16 residues. V lost 0 bases and J lost 1; bases outside the gene matches: 7. Germline assignment: CDR1 SGHRS and CDR2 YFSETQ. CDR3 amino acids: CASSLADRPFSYEQYF. The DNA for the CDR3 is TGCGCCAGCAGCTTGGCGGACAGGCCGTTTTCCTACGAGCAGTACTTC.

On this clonotype: The CDR3 does not end in the conserved phenylalanine or tryptophan, so this is likely a read error. V usage is TRBV9 and J usage is TRBJ1-3; TRBD1 aligns across 7 bases. Unmatched junction bases numbered 1, after V lost 3 bases and J lost 1 base. Germline CDR1 is SGDLS and CDR2 is YYNGEE. There are 14 residues in the CDR3. CDR3 in amino acids: CASSGDRSGNTIYL. In DNA, the CDR3 is TGTGCCAGCAGCGGGGACAGATCTGGAAACACCATATATCTT.

The sample holds many counts of this clonotype. The V call is TRBV6-2 or TRBV6-3, the J call TRBJ1-1; D gene ambiguous. The CDR3 spans 16 residues. CDR1 is MNHEY, CDR2 SVGEGT, per germline. Deletions cut 0 bases from V and 0 bases from J, with 11 bases between. CDR3 bases: TGTGCCAGCAGTTACTCGACGGAAAGGATGAACACTGAAGCTTTCTTT. Amino acid sequence: CASSYSTERMNTEAFF.